Each of the 13 T cell receptor beta chains below was sequenced from the same sample in a study of T cells in Graves' hyperthyroidism and ophthalmopathy. Amplified regions were TCR beta CDR3 sequences from RNA transcripts. The HTBI primer set drove a first-round RT-PCR of the TCR CDR3. Using its own MiXCR run on the multiplex PCR reads, TCRdb lists one record per CDR3 protein. The table has 300,000 or so distinct CDR3 sequences, 17% seen once. Sequenced material: blood. These receptors were obtained from a woman in her sixties or seventies with Graves' ophthalmopathy.

This clonotype was recorded at least ten times. The chain combines TRBV6-1 with TRBJ1-2; TRBD1 is a possible D gene (6 bases). This CDR3 is built from 16 residues. Germline V gives CDR1 MNHNS, CDR2 SASEGT. V lost 5 bases and J lost 6, with 22 bases in between. The CDR3 is CASSFNGQKGMHGYTF. The CDR3 region has the DNA TGTGCCAGCAGTTTTAACGGACAGAAAGGGATGCATGGCTACACCTTC.

This clonotype was recorded many times. J is TRBJ2-5 and V is TRBV15; 7 nucleotides agree with TRBD2. Germline loops: CDR1 LNHNV, CDR2 YYDKDF (reference sequence). Trimming cost V 1 base and J 5 bases; bases outside gene matches: 4. The CDR3 consists of 14 residues. The chain's CDR3 is CATSRVGRTETQYF. The CDR3 DNA reads TGTGCCACCAGCAGAGTCGGGAGGACCGAGACCCAGTACTTC. Variable domain in full (rest from reference TRBV15 and TRBJ2-5): DAMVIQNPRYQVTQFGKPVTLSCSQTLNHNVMYWYQQKSSQAPKLLFHYYDKDFNNEADTPDNFQSRRPNTSFCFLDIRSPGLGDTAMYLCATSRVGRTETQYFGPGTRLLVL.

V usage is TRBV5-1 and J usage is TRBJ2-1, with 12 bases identical to TRBD2. The CDR3 runs 15 residues. Germline V lookup: CDR1 SGHRS, CDR2 YFSETQ. V was pared by 0 bases and J by 7 bases, with 2 bases of the junction left unmatched. CDR3 protein: CASSLALAGGNEQFF. The CDR3 nucleotides are TGCGCCAGCAGCTTGGCGCTAGCGGGAGGGAATGAGCAGTTCTTC.

This clonotype appeared a few times. The V and J genes are TRBV10-3 and TRBJ1-2; 7 nucleotides align to TRBD1. Germline V lookup: CDR1 ENHRY, CDR2 SYGVKD. Trimming took 3 bases from V and 6 from J; bases not matched to a gene: 10. CDR3 length: 15 residues. CDR3 region: CAISDPRAGGNGYTF. The CDR3 DNA reads as TGTGCCATCAGTGACCCGAGGGCAGGGGGGAATGGCTACACCTTC.

This clonotype was seen many times. The CDR3 protein is CASSLRLEETQYF. The CDR3 coding sequence is TGTGCCAGCAGCTTAAGGCTGGAAGAGACCCAGTACTTC. V and J are TRBV7-2 and TRBJ2-5; D is ambiguous. The germline gives CDR1 SGHTA, CDR2 FQGNSA. This CDR3 region has 13 residues. The germline V and J ends were trimmed by 2 bases and 3 bases, with 7 bases remaining between them.

The rearrangement links TRBV11-2 to TRBJ2-5; TRBD2 is a possible D gene (7 bases). V was shortened by 4 bases and J by 1 base, with 10 bases between the two germline ends. The CDR3 contains 14 residues. CDR1 is SGHAT and CDR2 is FQNNGV in the germline V gene. CDR3 DNA sequence: TGTGCCAGCAGCTCCCGGGGGGCCCAAGAGACCCAGTACTTC. Its protein is CASSSRGAQETQYF.

J is TRBJ2-5 and V is TRBV29-1; TRBD1 might be the D (5 bases). V was clipped by 5 bases and J by 4 bases, with 11 bases between them. The CDR3 covers 12 residues. Germline CDR1 is SQVTM and CDR2 is ANQGSEA. CDR3: CSVFQGSETQYF. In nucleotides, the CDR3 is TGCAGCGTTTTTCAGGGATCAGAGACCCAGTACTTC.

This clonotype was observed at least ten times. The chain is built from TRBV7-6 and TRBJ2-5; 7 nucleotides line up with TRBD2. The CDR3 consists of 20 residues. The trim removed 0 bases at V and 3 bases at J, leaving 19 bases unmatched. Germline CDR1 SGHVS, CDR2 FNYEAQ. Written as DNA, the CDR3 is TGTGCCAGCAGCTTAGCGGCTATTTCGACTGGGCGGGGGACCGAAGAGACCCAGTACTTC. Encoded protein: CASSLAAISTGRGTEETQYF. Drawing the rest from reference TRBV7-6 and TRBJ2-5, the complete variable domain is GAGVSQSPRYKVTKRGQDVALRCDPISGHVSLYWYRQALGQGPEFLTYFNYEAQQDKSGLPNDRFSAERPEGSISTLTIQRTEQRDSAMYRCASSLAAISTGRGTEETQYFGPGTRLLVL.

This clonotype was counted ten times or more. In DNA, the CDR3 is TGTGCCAGCAGTTTGGAGCCCCTTCAGCCCCAGCATTTT. It is translated as CASSLEPLQPQHF. The chain combines TRBV28 with TRBJ1-5; D uncertain. Deletions cut 3 bases from V and 6 bases from J, with 9 bases between. The CDR3 has 13 amino acids. Germline V gives CDR1 MDHEN, CDR2 SYDVKM.

This clonotype has only a few counts. With a much larger clone just one base away, this may be a read error. The chain has TRBV5-1 and TRBJ2-2; TRBD1 might be the D (6 bases). Germline V gene lookup returns CDR1 SGHRS and CDR2 YFSETQ. The CDR3 extends over 16 amino acids. This chain's CDR3 is CASSLEAGVYTGELLF. For the CDR3, the DNA is TGCGCCAGCAGCTTGGAGGCAGGGGTCTACACCGGGGAGCTGCTTTTT.

The chain's CDR3 is CASSPGGQRGYTF. DNA of the CDR3: TGTGCCAGCAGCCCTGGGGGACAGCGGGGCTACACCTTC. The chain joins TRBV11-2 to TRBJ1-2; TRBD1 matches at 7 bases. This CDR3 spans 13 amino acids. Per germline, CDR1 SGHAT and CDR2 FQNNGV. Trimming cost V 5 bases and J 8 bases; bases outside gene matches: 8.

Many counts were recorded for this clonotype. V usage is TRBV5-1 and J usage is TRBJ2-3; 11 nucleotides line up with TRBD2. The CDR3 has 17 residues. Germline CDR1 SGHRS, CDR2 YFSETQ. V trimming: 4 bases; J trimming: 0 bases; junction bases outside the gene matches: 7. The chain's CDR3 is CASSLHSGRVSTDTQYF. CDR3 DNA sequence: TGCGCCAGCAGCCTTCATAGCGGGAGGGTTAGCACAGATACGCAGTATTTT.

This clonotype was seen only a few times. The chain carries TRBV3-1 and TRBJ1-3; D is perhaps TRBD1 (6 bases). The length of the CDR3 is 14 residues. The germline V gene encodes CDR1 LGHDT and CDR2 YNNKEL (reference sequence). Trimming pared 7 bases from V and 0 bases from J, leaving 10 bases between. The CDR3, as DNA: TGTGCCAGCACCCACAGGGACTCTGGAAACACCATATATTTT. It specifies CASTHRDSGNTIYF.